This T cell receptor (beta chain) was sequenced for a study of cytomegalovirus exposure and HLA in healthy donors. Primers for the PCR totalled 60 Vbeta and 13 Jbeta. Using immunoSEQ multiplex PCR, the repertoire was profiled, and TCRdb retains in-frame clones only, with some absent. Among tens of thousands of clones listed, more than 55% were seen once. Study-wide points: Among donors in an Asian-associated ancestry cluster, a later analysis reportedly found fewer N-insertions than the roughly 670-donor mean. Previously analyzed data showed that most TCR beta V segments were productive at a frequency of about 87% or about 30%.

Remarks on this clone: Its antigen remains unknown.

The CDR3 has 14 residues. Germline CDR1 is MGHRA and CDR2 is YSYEKL. V was cut by 2 bases and J by 4 bases, with 9 bases left in between. This sequence joins TRBV4-1 and TRBJ1-3; D might be TRBD1 (6 bases). Source material: PBMCs. This clonotype was sampled from a human donor in good health. The CDR3 nucleotides are TGCGCCAGCAGCCAACAGGGGACAGGAAACACCATATATTTT. This sequence encodes CASSQQGTGNTIYF.